Below are 23 T cell receptor beta chains sequenced from a single sample in a study of T cell responses to AZD1222 COVID-19 vaccine. The protocol was immunoSEQ multiplex PCR, while the TCRdb copy is restricted to in-frame clones and leaves out a portion. The table includes approximately 61,000 clones, about four fifths detected once. The source was peripheral blood, collected 28 days after the second AZD1222 dose. The receptor source for this set is an adult who received the AZD1222 COVID-19 vaccine.

The table lists this clone with a count of one. The chain links TRBV24-1 to TRBJ2-7; D not resolved. This CDR3 has 14 amino acids. Trimming took off 0 bases at V and 4 bases at J, with 9 bases between the two ends. CDR1 and CDR2 from the germline V gene are KGHDR and SFDVKD. CDR3 in DNA: TGTGCCACCAGTGATTTGGTACAGCCTTACGAGCAGTACTTC. As protein: CATSDLVQPYEQYF.

The V call is TRBV15, the J call TRBJ1-2; a possible D gene is TRBD1 (6 bases). V shed 3 bases and J shed 1 base, with 12 bases lying between them. Germline values: CDR1 LNHNV, CDR2 YYDKDF (reference sequence). The CDR3 extends over 15 amino acids. For the CDR3, the DNA is TGTGCCACCAGCAGTGGGGGACAACTTAACTATGGCTACACCTTC. Protein sequence: CATSSGGQLNYGYTF.

The rearrangement links TRBV6-5 to TRBJ2-1; 12 bases are a match to TRBD2. The junction had 13 bases not matched to a gene; V was cut back by 6 bases and J by 13 bases. This CDR3 comprises 15 residues. Germline V CDR1 and CDR2: MNHEY, SVGAGI. The CDR3 here is CASRGGTSGPGTQFF. The DNA for the CDR3 is TGTGCCAGCAGAGGGGGGACTAGCGGGCCGGGGACCCAGTTCTTC.

The chain recombines TRBV4-2 with TRBJ2-7; TRBD2 agrees at 8 bases. Germline lookup yields CDR1 LGHNA and CDR2 YNFKEQ. After removal of 0 bases from V and 0 bases from J, the junction contained 1 base not matched to a gene. The CDR3 is 15 residues long. CDR3 sequence: CASSQEGTSSYEQYF. The CDR3 DNA reads TGTGCCAGCAGCCAAGAGGGGACTAGCTCCTACGAGCAGTACTTC.

This sequence joins TRBV6-5 and TRBJ1-2; 9 bases align to TRBD1. The V gene end was trimmed by 6 bases and the J gene end by 3 bases; junction bases not matched to a gene: 5. The CDR3 totals 14 residues. Germline V gene data show CDR1 as MNHEY and CDR2 as SVGAGI. In DNA form, the CDR3 reads TGTGCCAGCAGCCCCACAGGGGGCTACTATGGCTACACCTTC. It codes for CASSPTGGYYGYTF.

The V and J genes are TRBV9 and TRBJ2-7; no clear D. From germline, CDR1 is SGDLS and CDR2 YYNGEE. There are 15 residues in the CDR3. V shed 0 bases and J shed 3 bases, with 13 bases lying between them. In nucleotides, the CDR3 is TGTGCCAGCAGCGTAGGGCAGGATAGGAGCTACGAGCAGTACTTC. Encoded protein: CASSVGQDRSYEQYF.

This chain links TRBV6-5 with TRBJ1-6, with 7 bases identical to TRBD1. Germline CDR1 reads MNHEY; CDR2 reads SVGAGI. The CDR3 has 14 amino acids. The junction had 2 bases not matched to a gene; V was cut back by 2 bases and J by 7 bases. This chain's CDR3 is CASSYARGNSPLHF. The CDR3 DNA reads TGTGCCAGCAGTTACGCCAGGGGGAATTCACCCCTCCACTTT.

The rearrangement uses TRBV28 and TRBJ2-7; D unresolved. CDR1 and CDR2 from the germline V gene are MDHEN and SYDVKM. This CDR3 has 15 amino acids. V gave up 8 bases and J gave up 2 bases, with 19 bases separating them. The CDR3 sequence is CASAPGMGNAYEQYF. CDR3 sequence (DNA): TGTGCCAGCGCCCCTGGCATGGGGAACGCCTACGAGCAGTACTTC.

In the case of this clone: Different DNA sequences within this sample yield the same CDR3. The chain joins TRBV28 to TRBJ1-3; D is unresolved. The ends were cut back, 11 bases at V and 1 base at J, with 18 bases in the middle. Germline CDR1 MDHEN, CDR2 SYDVKM. This CDR3 spans 15 amino acids. The CDR3 loop reads CASKTRGSSGNTIYF. In DNA, the CDR3 is TGTGCCTCTAAGACGCGAGGGTCTTCTGGAAACACCATATATTTT.

The CDR3 sequence is CASSGRYGYTF. In DNA form, the CDR3 reads TGTGCCAGCAGCGGCAGGTATGGCTACACCTTC. V usage is TRBV9 and J usage is TRBJ1-2, with D unclear. V gave up 3 bases and J gave up 5 bases, with 5 bases separating them. This CDR3 is 11 amino acids long. Looked up from germline, CDR1 is SGDLS and CDR2 is YYNGEE.

This sequence joins TRBV19 and TRBJ2-7; D unresolved. This CDR3 is 14 amino acids long. The V end was cut by 7 bases, the J end by 3 bases, with 16 bases between. In germline, CDR1 is LNHDA, CDR2 SQIVND (reference sequence). The CDR3 DNA reads TGTGCCAGTAATGCAGGAACGAAAATCTACGAGCAGTACTTC. Translation: CASNAGTKIYEQYF.

The V call is TRBV2, the J call TRBJ1-5; TRBD1 might be the D (5 bases). CDR1 is SNHLY, CDR2 FYNNEI, per germline. The CDR3 is made up of 15 amino acids. Trimming pared 3 bases from V and 4 bases from J, leaving 13 bases between. The chain's CDR3 is CASSDSTATNQPQHF. The DNA of the CDR3 is TGTGCCAGCAGTGATTCGACAGCCACTAATCAGCCCCAGCATTTT.

The chain carries TRBV28 and TRBJ2-7; no firm D call. The V end lost 4 bases, the J end lost 5 bases, and 9 bases lay between the germline ends. The CDR3 is 12 residues long. Germline assignment: CDR1 MDHEN and CDR2 SYDVKM. CDR3 DNA sequence: TGTGCCAGCAGTTCCACCCAGGACGAGCAGTACTTC. Translated: CASSSTQDEQYF.

This clone was seen a handful of times. J is TRBJ2-7 and V is TRBV5-4; D not resolved. Trimming removed 0 bases at V and 6 bases at J, with 7 bases between. The CDR3 is made up of 12 amino acids. CDR1 and CDR2 from the germline V gene are SGHNT and YYREEE (reference sequence). Here the CDR3 reads CASSLGLSEQYF. For the CDR3, the DNA is TGTGCCAGCAGCTTGGGTCTTTCCGAGCAGTACTTC.

This clone has just a few counts. The chain joins TRBV5-1 to TRBJ2-1, with a weak D call TRBD2 (6 bases). CDR3 length: 16 residues. V dropped 4 bases and J dropped 0 bases, with 14 bases sitting between them. Germline-derived CDR1 and CDR2 are SGHRS and YFSETQ. The CDR3 reads CASSRGTEPSYNEQFF. As DNA, the CDR3 is TGCGCCAGCAGCCGTGGGACTGAGCCCTCCTACAATGAGCAGTTCTTC. The whole variable domain, filled in from reference TRBV5-1 and TRBJ2-1, reads KAGVTQTPRYLIKTRGQQVTLSCSPISGHRSVSWYQQTPGQGLQFLFEYFSETQRNKGNFPGRFSGRQFSNSRSEMNVSTLELGDSALYLCASSRGTEPSYNEQFFGPGTRLTVL.

The chain joins TRBV5-1 to TRBJ2-3; D gene uncertain. V was shortened by 2 bases and J by 2 bases, with 12 bases between the two germline ends. This CDR3 spans 15 amino acids. The germline gives CDR1 SGHRS, CDR2 YFSETQ. CDR3 bases: TGCGCCAGCAGCTTTACCGGGTGGATCACAGATACGCAGTATTTT. This translates into CASSFTGWITDTQYF.

This clone has only one observation. The chain recombines TRBV4-2 with TRBJ2-1; 11 nucleotides agree with TRBD1. Germline V lookup: CDR1 LGHNA, CDR2 YNFKEQ. With 1 base clipped from V and 3 bases from J, the junction kept 2 bases outside the gene matches. The CDR3 runs 16 residues. This CDR3 is CASSQGGTGGYNEQFF. CDR3 nucleotide sequence: TGTGCCAGCAGCCAAGGCGGGACAGGGGGCTACAATGAGCAGTTCTTC.

The chain recombines TRBV30 with TRBJ2-7; no clear D. Trimming stripped 3 bases from V and 2 bases from J, with 11 bases between. Looked up from germline, CDR1 is GTSNPN and CDR2 is SVGIG (reference sequence). This CDR3 contains 13 residues. The chain's CDR3 is CAWSEGGPYEQYF. The CDR3 bases are TGTGCCTGGAGCGAAGGCGGACCCTACGAGCAGTACTTC.

The chain employs TRBV7-2 and TRBJ2-1; 8 nucleotides align to TRBD2. Trimming at V came to 10 bases and at J to 0 bases, leaving 11 bases not matched to a gene. The CDR3 extends over 16 amino acids. Germline V gene data show CDR1 as SGHTA and CDR2 as FQGNSA. CDR3: CAIRGDGRASYNEQFF. The CDR3 DNA is TGTGCCATTCGGGGGGACGGGAGGGCCTCCTACAATGAGCAGTTCTTC.

This clone has just a few counts. The genes are TRBV18 and TRBJ1-6; D gene uncertain. The germline V gene has CDR1 KGHSH and CDR2 LQKENI. V was shortened by 2 bases and J by 0 bases, with 8 bases between the two germline ends. CDR3 length equals 16 residues. In nucleotides, the CDR3 is TGTGCCAGCTCACCAACAGTTTTCTCCTATAATTCACCCCTCCACTTT. This codes for CASSPTVFSYNSPLHF.

The rearrangement joins TRBV5-1 to TRBJ2-6, with 10 bases aligning to TRBD1. The germline gives CDR1 SGHRS, CDR2 YFSETQ. J gave up 3 bases and V 0 bases, and 3 bases lay outside the gene matches. The CDR3 contains 17 residues. This chain's CDR3 is CASSLETGGFGANVLTF. CDR3 nucleotide sequence: TGCGCCAGCAGCTTGGAGACAGGGGGCTTTGGGGCCAACGTCCTGACTTTC.

This clone has more than one count but fewer than ten. The rearrangement joins TRBV9 to TRBJ2-7; 7 nucleotides line up with TRBD2. Trimming at V came to 3 bases and at J to 7 bases, leaving 7 bases not matched to a gene. Germline V lookup: CDR1 SGDLS, CDR2 YYNGEE. The CDR3 runs 13 residues. The CDR3 bases are TGTGCCAGCAGCGCGGGGAGGGGAAGTGAGCAGTACTTC. It specifies CASSAGRGSEQYF.

The chain combines TRBV4-1 with TRBJ1-5; 8 positions match TRBD1. Germline V gives CDR1 MGHRA, CDR2 YSYEKL. This CDR3 is 14 amino acids long. The V and J ends lost 2 bases and 4 bases, in that order; junction bases with no gene match: 1. The CDR3 region has the DNA TGCGCCAGCAGCCAACAGGGGGCGAATCAGCCCCAGCATTTT. Translating gives CASSQQGANQPQHF.